This T cell receptor beta chain was identified in a study of shared clonotypes between healthy human individuals. The CDR3 is 15 residues long. Per germline, CDR1 SSHAT and CDR2 FNYEAQ (reference sequence). CD8 cells classed as naive were CD45RO-negative and positively selected for CCR7, excluding terminally differentiated effector memory CD45RA+ cells. Assay: immunoSEQ multiplex PCR; the TCRdb copy retains only in-frame clones and omits some. This sample has about 1,800,000 clones, with approximately 94% found just once. As regards this clone: The junction differs from germline at one of its ends, possibly a read error.

The sample consisted of naive CD8+ T cells sorted from blood. This chain connects TRBV7-7 to TRBJ2-5; 11 nucleotides agree with TRBD1. This TCR derives from a man aged 18 to 30 in good health. CDR3 amino acids: CASSYGTGGKETQYF. The CDR3 DNA follows: TGTGCTAGCAGCTATGGGACAGGGGGAAAAGAGACCCAGTACTTC.